The clone carrying this TCR beta chain occurred a few times. As yet, its antigen is unknown. The table came from immunoSEQ multiplex PCR; TCRdb's copy has only in-frame clones and leaves some out. The data contain roughly 2,300,000 clones, approximately 90% of them singletons. This entry comes from a study of shared clonotypes between healthy human individuals. Study details: A donor's plate count was three for CD4 naive and three for CD4 memory; CD8 naive had two and CD8 memory one.

The V gene end was trimmed by 7 bases and the J gene end by 1 base; junction bases not matched to a gene: 14. The CDR3 sequence is 17 residues long. CDR1 SGHTA and CDR2 FQGNSA come from the germline V gene. Study-wide results and limits: Some clonotypes were shared by all four sorted-subset donors, while others were not shared. The non-shared ones had lower generation probabilities than the shared ones. Clonotype sharing among donors was thought likely to change with sequencing depth.

Every contributor of samples was a Caucasian grown-up residing in Nashville, Tennessee. The clonotype was recovered from a man between 18 and 29 years old in good health. Some clones in this sample may be carry-over from other donors' samples. V gene TRBV7-2 combines with J gene TRBJ1-1; 8 positions match TRBD1. Specimen: naive CD4+ T cells from PBMCs. The sample's subset: CD45RA+ positively selected. Written as DNA, the CDR3 is TGTGCCAGCATCCTGACAGGGGCATATGCAGGGAACACTGAAGCTTTCTTT. It translates to CASILTGAYAGNTEAFF.